This TCR beta chain was observed in a study of T cell repertoires in cytomegalovirus infection. As for the study in general: CMV epitopes, recently identified HLA-C-restricted and well-studied HLA-B-restricted, were used. Based on public TCR beta signatures, there were indications of CMV infection and of a matching HLA type.

Findings and limits, study-wide: Ex vivo, HLA-C-restricted CMV-specific TCR beta clonotypes prevailed over the rest of the response. The cumulative frequency of public TCR beta families identified carriers of CMV plus the relevant HLA.

This clonotype occurred many times. The target antigen is unknown. In TCRdb, the reads were re-called with MiXCR into one record per CDR3 protein. The sample shows hundreds of thousands of distinct CDR3 sequences, 30% to 40% of them seen only once. This CDR3 has 14 residues. The V gene's germline CDR1 is SGHTA and CDR2 FQGNSA. V lost 5 bases and J 7 bases, leaving 17 bases between the germline ends. The chain has TRBV7-2 and TRBJ2-5; no firm D call. This TCR was sampled from a human donor in good health (CMV status not recorded). Some clones in this sample may be carry-over from other donors' samples. Sequences were derived from cultured PBMCs, sampled from culture after CMV antigen stimulation. The DNA of the CDR3 is TGTGCCAGCAGCCCCCGGGTTGATACGGGGACCCAGTACTTC. Translating gives CASSPRVDTGTQYF.